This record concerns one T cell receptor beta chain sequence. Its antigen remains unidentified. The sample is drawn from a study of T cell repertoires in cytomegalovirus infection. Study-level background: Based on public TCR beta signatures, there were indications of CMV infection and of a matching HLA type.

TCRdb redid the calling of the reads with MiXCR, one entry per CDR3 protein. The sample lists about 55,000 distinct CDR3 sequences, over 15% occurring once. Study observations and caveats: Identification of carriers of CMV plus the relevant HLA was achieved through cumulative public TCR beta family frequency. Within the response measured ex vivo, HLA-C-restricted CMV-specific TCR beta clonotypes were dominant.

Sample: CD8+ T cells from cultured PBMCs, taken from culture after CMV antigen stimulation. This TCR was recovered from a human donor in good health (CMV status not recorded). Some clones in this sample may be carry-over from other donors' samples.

The CDR3 nucleotides read TGTGCCAGCAGCCTAACCTTAGGCATTCAGTACTTC. As protein: CASSLTLGIQYF. The chain couples TRBV11-2 to TRBJ2-4; no definite D call. This CDR3 is 12 amino acids long. The V and J ends lost 5 bases and 9 bases respectively, with 11 bases between them. The germline V gene has CDR1 SGHAT and CDR2 FQNNGV.